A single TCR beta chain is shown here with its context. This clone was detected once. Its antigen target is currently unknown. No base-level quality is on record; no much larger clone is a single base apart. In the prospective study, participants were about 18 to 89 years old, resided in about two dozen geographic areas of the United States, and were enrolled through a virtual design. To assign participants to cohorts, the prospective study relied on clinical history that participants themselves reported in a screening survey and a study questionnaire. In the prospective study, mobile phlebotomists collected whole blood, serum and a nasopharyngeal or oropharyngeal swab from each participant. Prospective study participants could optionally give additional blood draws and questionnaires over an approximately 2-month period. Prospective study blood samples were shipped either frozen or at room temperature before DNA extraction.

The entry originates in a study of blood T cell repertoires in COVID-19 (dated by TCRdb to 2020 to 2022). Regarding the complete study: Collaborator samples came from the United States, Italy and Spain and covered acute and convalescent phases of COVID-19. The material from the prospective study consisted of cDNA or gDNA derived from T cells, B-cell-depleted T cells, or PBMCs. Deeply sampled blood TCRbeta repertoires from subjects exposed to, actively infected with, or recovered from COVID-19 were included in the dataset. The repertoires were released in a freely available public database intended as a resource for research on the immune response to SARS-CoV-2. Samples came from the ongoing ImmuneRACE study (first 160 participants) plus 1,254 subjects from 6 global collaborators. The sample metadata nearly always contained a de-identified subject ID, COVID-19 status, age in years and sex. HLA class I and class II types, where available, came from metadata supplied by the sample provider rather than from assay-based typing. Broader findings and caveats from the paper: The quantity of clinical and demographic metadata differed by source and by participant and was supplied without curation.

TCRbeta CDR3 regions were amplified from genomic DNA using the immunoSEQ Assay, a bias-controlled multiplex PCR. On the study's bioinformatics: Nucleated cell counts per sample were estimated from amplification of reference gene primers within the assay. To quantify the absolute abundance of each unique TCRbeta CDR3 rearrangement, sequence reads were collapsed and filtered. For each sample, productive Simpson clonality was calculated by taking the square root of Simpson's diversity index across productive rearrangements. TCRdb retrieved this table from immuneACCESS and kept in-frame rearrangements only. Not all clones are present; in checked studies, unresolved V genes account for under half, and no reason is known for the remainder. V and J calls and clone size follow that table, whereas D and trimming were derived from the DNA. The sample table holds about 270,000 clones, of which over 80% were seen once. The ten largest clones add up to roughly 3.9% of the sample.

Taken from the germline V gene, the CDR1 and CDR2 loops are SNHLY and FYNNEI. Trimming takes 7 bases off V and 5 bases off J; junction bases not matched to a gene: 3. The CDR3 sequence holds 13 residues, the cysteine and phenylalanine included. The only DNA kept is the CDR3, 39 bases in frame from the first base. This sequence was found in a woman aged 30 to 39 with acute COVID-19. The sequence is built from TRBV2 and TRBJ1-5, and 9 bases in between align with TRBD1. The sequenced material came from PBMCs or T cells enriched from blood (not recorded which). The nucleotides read TGTGCCAGCACGGGACAGGGTGATCAGCCCCAGCATTTT. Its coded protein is CASTGQGDQPQHF.